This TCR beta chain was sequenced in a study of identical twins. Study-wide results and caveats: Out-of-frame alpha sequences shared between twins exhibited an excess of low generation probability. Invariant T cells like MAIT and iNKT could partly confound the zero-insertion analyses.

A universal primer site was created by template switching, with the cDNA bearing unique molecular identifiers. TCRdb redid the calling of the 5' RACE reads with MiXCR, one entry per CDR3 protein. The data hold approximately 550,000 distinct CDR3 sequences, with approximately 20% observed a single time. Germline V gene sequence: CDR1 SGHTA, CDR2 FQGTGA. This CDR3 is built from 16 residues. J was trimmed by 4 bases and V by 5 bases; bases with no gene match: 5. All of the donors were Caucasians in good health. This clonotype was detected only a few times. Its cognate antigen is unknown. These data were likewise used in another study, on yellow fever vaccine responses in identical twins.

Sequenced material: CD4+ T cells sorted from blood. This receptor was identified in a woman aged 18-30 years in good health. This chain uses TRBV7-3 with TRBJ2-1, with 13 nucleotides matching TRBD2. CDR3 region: CASSPRLAGGYNEQFF. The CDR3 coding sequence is TGTGCCAGCAGCCCCCGACTAGCGGGGGGTTACAATGAGCAGTTCTTC.